A selection of T cell receptor beta chains follows, all from one sample in a study of OX40 agonist ivuxolimab in advanced cancers. TCRdb's copy holds only in-frame clones and misses some; the assay was immunoSEQ multiplex PCR. Of some 41,000 clones listed, approximately 88% are singletons. The sample in question was CD4+ or CD8+ T cells sorted from blood, obtained in a trial of the OX40 agonist ivuxolimab. These receptors originate from an adult with an advanced solid tumor such as melanoma, head and neck, liver or kidney cancer. The CDR3 runs from the conserved cysteine through the conserved F or W. A D gene is named only where the DNA matches it firmly. Size is stated for part of the rows, as once, few or many counts, or as a class when the clone is expanded.

clone size	V gene	D gene	J gene	CDR3 protein	CDR3 DNA
.	TRBV5-1	.	TRBJ1-2	CASSLGPGQPYGYTF	TGCGCCAGCAGCTTGGGACCCGGACAGCCCTATGGCTACACCTTC
.	TRBV21-1	.	TRBJ2-5	CASSTKSQGHQETQYF	TGTGCCAGCAGCACCAAAAGTCAGGGACACCAAGAGACCCAGTACTTC
once	TRBV29-1	.	TRBJ2-7	CSARGDGHSYEQYF	TGCAGCGCGAGGGGTGATGGACACTCCTACGAGCAGTACTTC
.	TRBV11-1	.	TRBJ2-6	CASSLMGDGANVLTF	TGTGCCAGCAGCTTAATGGGGGACGGGGCCAACGTCCTGACTTTC
.	TRBV10-3	.	TRBJ1-2	CATSRDGNYGYTF	TGTGCCACATCGAGGGACGGGAACTATGGCTACACCTTC
.	TRBV7-2	TRBD2	TRBJ2-4	CASSLGGLGTKNIQYF	TGTGCCAGCAGCTTAGGAGGACTAGGTACCAAAAACATTCAGTACTTC
.	TRBV7-6	.	TRBJ1-2	CASSPAHALYGYTF	TGTGCCAGCAGCCCGGCACACGCACTCTATGGCTACACCTTC
few	TRBV11-3	.	TRBJ1-2	CASSPTVESGYTF	TGTGCCAGCAGCCCGACAGTGGAGTCTGGCTACACCTTC
.	TRBV18	.	TRBJ2-7	CASSQNSGTSSYEQYF	TGTGCCAGCTCACAGAACAGCGGCACTAGCTCCTACGAGCAGTACTTC
.	TRBV7-3	TRBD1	TRBJ2-5	CASSPGQGEQETQYF	TGTGCCAGCAGCCCGGGACAGGGAGAACAAGAGACCCAGTACTTC
once	TRBV5-4	.	TRBJ1-1	CASSFGGAQVNTEAFF	TGTGCCAGCAGCTTCGGGGGGGCGCAGGTAAACACTGAAGCTTTCTTT
.	TRBV6-6	.	TRBJ1-2	CASSGDTDPGYTF	TGTGCCAGCAGTGGAGATACGGACCCTGGCTACACCTTC
.	TRBV7-2	TRBD2	TRBJ2-3	CASSLAGTSTDTQYF	TGTGCCAGCAGCTTAGCAGGGACTAGTACAGATACGCAGTATTTT
.	TRBV7-8	.	TRBJ2-7	CASSSLLAYEQYF	TGTGCCAGCAGCTCCCTTCTAGCCTACGAGCAGTACTTC
few	TRBV9	.	TRBJ1-3	CASGRGLGGNTIYF	TGTGCCAGCGGCAGGGGTCTAGGCGGAAACACCATATATTTT
.	TRBV5-1	.	TRBJ2-7	CASSVGDQDRWYEQYF	TGCGCCAGCAGCGTCGGAGACCAAGACAGGTGGTACGAGCAGTACTTC
.	TRBV5-1	.	TRBJ1-1	CASSLAGRFDTEAFF	TGCGCCAGCAGCTTGGCCGGCAGGTTTGACACTGAAGCTTTCTTT
.	TRBV5-6	TRBD1	TRBJ1-1	CASSLGPRGTNTEAFF	TGTGCCAGCAGCTTGGGCCCCAGGGGGACGAACACTGAAGCTTTCTTT
.	TRBV5-6	TRBD2	TRBJ2-3	CASSFKLAGGPSTDTQYF	TGTGCCAGCAGCTTTAAACTAGCGGGGGGCCCTAGCACAGATACGCAGTATTTT
.	TRBV19	.	TRBJ1-5	CASSGWEGQPQHF	TGTGCCAGTAGCGGGTGGGAAGGTCAGCCCCAGCATTTT
.	TRBV10-3	.	TRBJ2-7	CAISESAGEREQYF	TGTGCCATCAGTGAGTCGGCAGGGGAGCGGGAGCAGTACTTC
.	TRBV5-1	.	TRBJ1-1	CASRLGGNTEAFF	TGCGCCAGCAGGCTGGGGGGAAACACTGAAGCTTTCTTT
.	TRBV7-2	.	TRBJ2-7	CASSLDSAEQYF	TGTGCCAGCAGCTTAGATTCCGCCGAGCAGTACTTC
once	TRBV2	.	TRBJ1-5	CASSELGGGQPQHF	TGTGCCAGCAGTGAACTAGGGGGGGGGCAGCCCCAGCATTTT
few	TRBV2	.	TRBJ2-3	CASSEGGNTQYF	TGTGCCAGCAGTGAAGGGGGGAATACGCAGTATTTT
.	TRBV7-3	TRBD1	TRBJ1-1	CASSRQGRNTEAFF	TGTGCCAGCAGCAGACAGGGTAGGAACACTGAAGCTTTCTTT
.	TRBV4-2	TRBD2	TRBJ2-3	CASSPRTSGESTDTQYF	TGTGCCAGCAGCCCTCGGACTAGCGGGGAAAGCACAGATACGCAGTATTTT
once	TRBV5-4	TRBD2	TRBJ2-2	CASSSSGGNTGELFF	TGTGCCAGCAGCTCCAGCGGGGGGAACACCGGGGAGCTGTTTTTT
.	TRBV6-6	.	TRBJ2-3	CASSYSDSTDTQYF	TGTGCCAGCAGTTACAGTGACTCCACAGATACGCAGTATTTT
.	TRBV29-1	.	TRBJ1-4	CSVARGLGEKLFF	TGCAGCGTGGCCAGGGGTCTCGGCGAAAAACTGTTTTTT
.	TRBV9	TRBD1	TRBJ1-3	CASSVAGQSTGNTIYF	TGTGCCAGCAGCGTAGCGGGACAGTCGACTGGAAACACCATATATTTT
few	TRBV5-5	.	TRBJ1-1	CASSWSSMETEAFF	TGTGCCAGCAGCTGGTCATCGATGGAGACTGAAGCTTTCTTT
.	TRBV2	.	TRBJ1-3	CASSSGRRGNTIYF	TGTGCCAGCTCCTCCGGGAGGCGGGGAAACACCATATATTTT
.	TRBV5-1	TRBD2	TRBJ2-5	CASSLGSGGPWETQYF	TGCGCCAGCAGCTTGGGGAGCGGGGGCCCCTGGGAGACCCAGTACTTC
few	TRBV30	.	TRBJ1-1	CAWSPNQGAEAFF	TGTGCCTGGAGTCCAAACCAGGGCGCAGAAGCTTTCTTT
.	TRBV2	TRBD1	TRBJ2-7	CASMGAGTAYEQYF	TGTGCCAGCATGGGGGCCGGGACAGCCTACGAGCAGTACTTC
.	TRBV19	.	TRBJ1-5	CASESGGQPQHF	TGTGCCAGCGAATCCGGCGGACAGCCCCAGCATTTT
.	TRBV27	.	TRBJ1-2	CASSFKGVDGDGYTF	TGTGCCAGCAGTTTTAAAGGGGTGGACGGGGATGGCTACACCTTC
.	TRBV15	.	TRBJ1-4	CATSRDPPTAPNEKLFF	TGTGCCACCAGCAGAGATCCTCCGACAGCGCCTAATGAAAAACTGTTTTTT
.	TRBV7-2	TRBD2	TRBJ2-5	CASSRTSGEETQYF	TGTGCCAGCAGCAGAACTAGCGGAGAAGAGACCCAGTACTTC
.	TRBV7-3	TRBD1	TRBJ2-5	CASSATGVRETQYF	TGTGCCAGCAGCGCGACAGGGGTTCGAGAGACCCAGTACTTC
.	TRBV5-6	.	TRBJ2-7	CASSYRVGEQYF	TGTGCCAGCAGTTACAGGGTAGGAGAGCAGTACTTC
once	TRBV4-2	.	TRBJ1-1	CASSQLRGGTEAFF	TGTGCCAGCAGCCAGCTAAGGGGTGGCACTGAAGCTTTCTTT
.	TRBV7-2	.	TRBJ1-2	CASSLNWVSGIYTF	TGTGCCAGCAGCTTAAATTGGGTGTCTGGAATCTACACCTTC
.	TRBV19	.	TRBJ2-1	CASSIQLFNEQFF	TGTGCCAGTAGTATTCAGTTATTCAATGAGCAGTTCTTC
few	TRBV2	.	TRBJ1-5	CASSGSRSNQPQHF	TGTGCCAGCAGTGGAAGTAGGAGCAATCAGCCCCAGCATTTT
.	TRBV6-5	.	TRBJ2-1	CASSRGGEQFF	TGTGCCAGCAGTAGGGGTGGTGAGCAGTTCTTC
.	TRBV7-2	.	TRBJ2-1	CASSLDPGNEQFF	TGTGCCAGCAGCTTAGACCCTGGGAATGAGCAGTTCTTC
.	TRBV7-9	.	TRBJ2-1	CASSRGAYNEQFF	TGTGCCAGCAGCCGGGGGGCGTACAATGAGCAGTTCTTC
.	TRBV5-1	.	TRBJ1-6	CASSYGGGEVNNSPLHF	TGCGCCAGCAGCTACGGTGGGGGCGAAGTAAATAATTCACCCCTCCACTTT
.	TRBV19	.	TRBJ1-6	CASSTSGRARSPLHF	TGTGCCAGTAGTACCTCCGGCAGGGCGCGGTCACCCCTCCACTTT
.	TRBV6-5	TRBD1	TRBJ2-7	CASRSTGAYEQYF	TGTGCCAGCCGATCGACAGGGGCCTACGAGCAGTACTTC
.	TRBV2	.	TRBJ2-3	CASSIVTDTQYF	TGTGCCAGCAGTATAGTCACAGATACGCAGTATTTT
.	TRBV4-1	.	TRBJ1-2	CASSQDRTVPNTF	TGCGCCAGCAGCCAAGATCGGACGGTCCCCAACACCTTC
.	TRBV2	.	TRBJ1-1	CASSEEGRWNTEAFF	TGTGCCAGCAGTGAAGAGGGACGGTGGAACACTGAAGCTTTCTTT